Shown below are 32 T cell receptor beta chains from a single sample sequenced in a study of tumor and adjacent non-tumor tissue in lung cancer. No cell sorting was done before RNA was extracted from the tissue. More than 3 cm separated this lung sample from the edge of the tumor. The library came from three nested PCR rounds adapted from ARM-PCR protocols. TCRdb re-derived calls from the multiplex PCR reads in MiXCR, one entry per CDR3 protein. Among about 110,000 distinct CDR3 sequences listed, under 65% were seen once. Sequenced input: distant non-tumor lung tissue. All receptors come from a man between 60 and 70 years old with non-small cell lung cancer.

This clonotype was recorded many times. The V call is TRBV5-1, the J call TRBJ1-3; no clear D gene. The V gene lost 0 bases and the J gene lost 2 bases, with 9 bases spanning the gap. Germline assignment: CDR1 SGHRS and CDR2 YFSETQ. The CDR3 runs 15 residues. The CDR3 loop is CASSLDSSTGNTIYF. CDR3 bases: TGCGCCAGCAGCTTGGATAGCAGTACTGGAAACACCATATATTTT.

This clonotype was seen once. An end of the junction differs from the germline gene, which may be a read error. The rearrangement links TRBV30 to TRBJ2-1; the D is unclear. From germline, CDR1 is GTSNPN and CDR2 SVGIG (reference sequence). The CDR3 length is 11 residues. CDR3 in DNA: TGTACCTGGAGTGTAGTTAATGAGCAATTCTTC. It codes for CTWSVVNEQFF.

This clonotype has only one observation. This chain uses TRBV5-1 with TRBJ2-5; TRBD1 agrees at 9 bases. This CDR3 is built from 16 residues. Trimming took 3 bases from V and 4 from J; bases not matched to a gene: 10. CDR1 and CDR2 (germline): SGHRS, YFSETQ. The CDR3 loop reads CASSYYVTGGAETQYF. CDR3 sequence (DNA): TGCGCCAGCAGCTACTACGTGACAGGGGGTGCAGAGACCCAGTACTTC.

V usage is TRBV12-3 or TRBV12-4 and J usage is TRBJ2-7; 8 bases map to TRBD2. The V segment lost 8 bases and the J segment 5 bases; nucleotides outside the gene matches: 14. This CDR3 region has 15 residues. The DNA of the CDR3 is TGTGCCAGCGGGTCGACGGGGACTAGTGCGGACGAGCAGTACTTC. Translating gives CASGSTGTSADEQYF.

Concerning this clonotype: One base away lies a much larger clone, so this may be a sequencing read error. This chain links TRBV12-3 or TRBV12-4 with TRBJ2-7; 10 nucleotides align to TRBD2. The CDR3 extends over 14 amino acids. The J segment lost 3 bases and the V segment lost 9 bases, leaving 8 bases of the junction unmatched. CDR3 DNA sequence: TGTGCCAGGAGTCCCGGGACTAGCGTCTACGAGCAGTACTTC. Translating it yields CARSPGTSVYEQYF.

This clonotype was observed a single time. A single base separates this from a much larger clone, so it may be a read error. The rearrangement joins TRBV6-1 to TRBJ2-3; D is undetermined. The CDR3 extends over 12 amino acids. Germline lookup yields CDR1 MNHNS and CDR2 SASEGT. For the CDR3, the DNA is TGTGCCAGCAGCTACGCTGGCGATACGCTGTATTTT. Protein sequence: CASSYAGDTLYF.

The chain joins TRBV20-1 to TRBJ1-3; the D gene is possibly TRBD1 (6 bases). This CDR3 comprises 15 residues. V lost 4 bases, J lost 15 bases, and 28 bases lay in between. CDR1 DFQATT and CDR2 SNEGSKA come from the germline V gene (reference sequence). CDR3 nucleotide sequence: TGCAGTGCTACCAACAGGGCACCCTCTGGAAACGCCACATATTTT. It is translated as CSATNRAPSGNATYF.

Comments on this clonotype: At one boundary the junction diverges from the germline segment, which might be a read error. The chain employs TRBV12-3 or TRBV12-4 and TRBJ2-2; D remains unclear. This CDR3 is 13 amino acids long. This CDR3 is CACRASQARELFF. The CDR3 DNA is TGTGCCTGCAGAGCCAGCCAGGCCCGAGAGCTGTTTTTT.

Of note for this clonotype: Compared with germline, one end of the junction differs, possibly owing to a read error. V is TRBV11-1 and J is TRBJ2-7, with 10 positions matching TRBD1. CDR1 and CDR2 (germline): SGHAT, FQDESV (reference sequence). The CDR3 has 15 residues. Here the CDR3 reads CDSSERETGGYEQYF. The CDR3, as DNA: TGTGACAGCAGCGAACGAGAGACAGGGGGCTACGAACAGTACTTC.

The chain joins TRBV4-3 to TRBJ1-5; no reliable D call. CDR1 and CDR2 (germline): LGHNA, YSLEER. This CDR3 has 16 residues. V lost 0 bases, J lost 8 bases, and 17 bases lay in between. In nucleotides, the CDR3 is TGCGCCAGCAGCCAAGATTGGGGTGGATTGGTGAAGCCCCAGCATTTT. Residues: CASSQDWGGLVKPQHF.

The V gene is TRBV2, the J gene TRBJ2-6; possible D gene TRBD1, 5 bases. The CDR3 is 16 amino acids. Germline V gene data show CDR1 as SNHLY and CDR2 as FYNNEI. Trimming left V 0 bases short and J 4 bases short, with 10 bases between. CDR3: CASSEAQGVGANVLTF. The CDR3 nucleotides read TGTGCCAGCAGTGAAGCTCAGGGCGTAGGGGCCAACGTCCTGACTTTC.

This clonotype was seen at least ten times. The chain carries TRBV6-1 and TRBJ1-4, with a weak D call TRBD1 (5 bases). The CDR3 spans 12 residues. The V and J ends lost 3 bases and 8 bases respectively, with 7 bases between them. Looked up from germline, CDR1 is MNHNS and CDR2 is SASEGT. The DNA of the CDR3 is TGTGCCAGCAGTGAGGGGGGGGAAAAACTGTTTTTT. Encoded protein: CASSEGGEKLFF.

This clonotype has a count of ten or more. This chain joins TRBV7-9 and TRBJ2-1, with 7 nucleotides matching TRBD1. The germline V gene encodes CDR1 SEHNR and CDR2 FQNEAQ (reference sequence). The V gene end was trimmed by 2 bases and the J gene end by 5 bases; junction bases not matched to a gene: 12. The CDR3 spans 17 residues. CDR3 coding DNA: TGTGCCAGCAGCTTATCGAAGGCGACAGGGCCCCACAATGAGCAGTTCTTC. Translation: CASSLSKATGPHNEQFF. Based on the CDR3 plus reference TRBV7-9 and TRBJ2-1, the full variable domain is DTGVSQNPRHKITKRGQNVTFRCDPISEHNRLYWYRQTLGQGPEFLTYFQNEAQLEKSRLLSDRFSAERPKGSFSTLEIQRTEQGDSAMYLCASSLSKATGPHNEQFFGPGTRLTVL.

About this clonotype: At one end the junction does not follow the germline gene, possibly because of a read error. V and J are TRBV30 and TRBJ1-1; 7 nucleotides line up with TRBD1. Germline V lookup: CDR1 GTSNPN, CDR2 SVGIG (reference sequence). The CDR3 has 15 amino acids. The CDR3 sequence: CAWNSDDRVNTEVFF. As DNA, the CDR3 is TGTGCCTGGAATTCTGACGACAGGGTGAACACTGAAGTTTTCTTT.

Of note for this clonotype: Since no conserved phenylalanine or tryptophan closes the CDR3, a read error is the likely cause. The CDR3 sequence is CASSLARFDGYTS. The CDR3 DNA reads as TGTGCCAGCAGCTTAGCCAGGTTCGATGGTTACACCTCC. J is TRBJ1-2 and V is TRBV11-3, with D unclear. The germline V gene has CDR1 SGHNT and CDR2 YENEEA. The CDR3 runs to 13 residues.

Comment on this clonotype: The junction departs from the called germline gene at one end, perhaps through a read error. CDR3 loop: CASSLDERTDTQYF. The CDR3 DNA reads as TGTGCCAGCAGCTTGGATGAACGCACAGATACGCAATATTTT. The chain employs TRBV5-5 and TRBJ2-3; D is uncertain. The CDR3 runs 14 residues. Germline V gene sequence: CDR1 SGHKS, CDR2 YYEKEE (reference sequence).

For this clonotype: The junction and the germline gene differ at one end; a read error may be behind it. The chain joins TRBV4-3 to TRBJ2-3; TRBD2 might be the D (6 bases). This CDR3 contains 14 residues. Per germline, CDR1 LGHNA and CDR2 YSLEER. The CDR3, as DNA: TGCGCCAACAGCCACCAGACTAGTTCGGCAACGCAGTATTTT. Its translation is CANSHQTSSATQYF.

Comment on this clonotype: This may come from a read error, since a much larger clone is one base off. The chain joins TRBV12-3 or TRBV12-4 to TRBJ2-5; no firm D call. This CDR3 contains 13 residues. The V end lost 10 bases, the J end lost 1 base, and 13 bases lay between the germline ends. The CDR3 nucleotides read TGTGCCAACACCCGAGAATTCCAAGAGACCCAGTACTTC. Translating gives CANTREFQETQYF.

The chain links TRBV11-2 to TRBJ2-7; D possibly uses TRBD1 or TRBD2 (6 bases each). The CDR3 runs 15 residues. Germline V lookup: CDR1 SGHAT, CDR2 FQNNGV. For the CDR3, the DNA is TGTACTAGCAGCTTAGAACAGGGATTAACCTACGAGCAGTACTTC. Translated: CTSSLEQGLTYEQYF.

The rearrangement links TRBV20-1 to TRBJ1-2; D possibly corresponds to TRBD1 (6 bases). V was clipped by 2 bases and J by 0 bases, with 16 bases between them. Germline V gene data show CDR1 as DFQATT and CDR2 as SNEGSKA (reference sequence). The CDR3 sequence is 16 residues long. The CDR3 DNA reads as TGCAGTGCTAGATCCCAGGGGCAAGGAACTAACTATGGCTACACCTTC. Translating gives CSARSQGQGTNYGYTF.

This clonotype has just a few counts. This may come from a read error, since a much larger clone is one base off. CDR3 protein: CASTRPSGKNIQCF. CDR3 nucleotides: TGCGCCAGCACCCGTCCCTCGGGCAAAAACATTCAGTGCTTC. The V call is TRBV10-2, the J call TRBJ2-4; no clear D gene. The CDR3 contains 14 residues. Germline assignment: CDR1 WSHSY and CDR2 SAAADI.

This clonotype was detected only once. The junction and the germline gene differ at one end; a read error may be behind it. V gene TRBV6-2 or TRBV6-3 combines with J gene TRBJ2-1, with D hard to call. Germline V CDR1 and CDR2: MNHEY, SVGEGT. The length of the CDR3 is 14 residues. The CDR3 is CASSSVEFYSEEFF. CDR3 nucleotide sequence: TGTGCCAGCAGTTCCGTAGAGTTTTACAGTGAGGAGTTCTTC.

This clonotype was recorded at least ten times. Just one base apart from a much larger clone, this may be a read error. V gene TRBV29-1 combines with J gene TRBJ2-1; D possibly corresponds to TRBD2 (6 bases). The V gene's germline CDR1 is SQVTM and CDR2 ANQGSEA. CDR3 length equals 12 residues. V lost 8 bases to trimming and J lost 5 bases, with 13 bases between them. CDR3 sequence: CSSRGVHNEQFF. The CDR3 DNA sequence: TGCAGCTCCCGCGGGGTCCACAATGAGCAGTTCTTC.

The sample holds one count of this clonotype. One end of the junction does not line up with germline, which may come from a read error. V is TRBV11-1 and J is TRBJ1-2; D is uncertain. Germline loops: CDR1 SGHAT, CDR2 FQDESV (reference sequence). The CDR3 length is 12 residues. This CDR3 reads CASSLQDYGYTF. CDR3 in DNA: TGTGCCAGCAGCTTACAGGATTATGGTTACACCTTC.

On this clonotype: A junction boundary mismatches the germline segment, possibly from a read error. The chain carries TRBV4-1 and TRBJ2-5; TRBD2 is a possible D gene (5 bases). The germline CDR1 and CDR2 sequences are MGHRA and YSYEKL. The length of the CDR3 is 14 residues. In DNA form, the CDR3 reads TGCGCCAGCAGCCATGGACTTAGTGGGGAGACCCTGTACTTC. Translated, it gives CASSHGLSGETLYF.

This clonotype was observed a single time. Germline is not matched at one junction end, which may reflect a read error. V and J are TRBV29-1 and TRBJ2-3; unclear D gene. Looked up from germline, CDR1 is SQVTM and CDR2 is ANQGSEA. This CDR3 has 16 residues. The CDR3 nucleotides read TGTAGCATTGAAGGCTGGATAGTGCGCAGCACAGATACGCAGTATTTT. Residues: CSIEGWIVRSTDTQYF.

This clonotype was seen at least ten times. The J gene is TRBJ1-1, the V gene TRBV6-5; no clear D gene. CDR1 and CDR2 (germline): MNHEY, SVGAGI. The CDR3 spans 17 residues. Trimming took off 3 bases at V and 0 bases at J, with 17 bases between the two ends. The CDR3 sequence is CASSYMGRWQMNTEAFF. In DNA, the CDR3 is TGTGCCAGCAGTTATATGGGGAGGTGGCAGATGAACACTGAAGCTTTCTTT.

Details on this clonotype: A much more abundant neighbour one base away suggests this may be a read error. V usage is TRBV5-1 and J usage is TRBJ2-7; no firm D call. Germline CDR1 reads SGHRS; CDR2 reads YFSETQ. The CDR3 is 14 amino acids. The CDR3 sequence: CASSLASGSCEQYF. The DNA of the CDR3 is TGCGCCAGCAGCTTGGCCTCGGGCTCCTGCGAGCAGTACTTC.

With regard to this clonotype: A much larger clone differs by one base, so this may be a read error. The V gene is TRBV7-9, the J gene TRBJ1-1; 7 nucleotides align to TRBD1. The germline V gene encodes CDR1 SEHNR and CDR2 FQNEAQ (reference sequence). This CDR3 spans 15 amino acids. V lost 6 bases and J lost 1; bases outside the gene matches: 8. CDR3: CASSWVRGANTEAFF. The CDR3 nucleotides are TGTGCCAGCAGTTGGGTCAGGGGGGCGAACACTGAAGCTTTCTTT. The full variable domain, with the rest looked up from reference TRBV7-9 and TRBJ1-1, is DTGVSQNPRHKITKRGQNVTFRCDPISEHNRLYWYRQTLGQGPEFLTYFQNEAQLEKSRLLSDRFSAERPKGSFSTLEIQRTEQGDSAMYLCASSWVRGANTEAFFGQGTRLTVV.

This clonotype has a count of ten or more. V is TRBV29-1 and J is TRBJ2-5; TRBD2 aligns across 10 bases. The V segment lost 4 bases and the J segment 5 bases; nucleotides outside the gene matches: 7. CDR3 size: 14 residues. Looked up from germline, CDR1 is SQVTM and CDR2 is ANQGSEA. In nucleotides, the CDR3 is TGCAGCGTTGGGGGGCTAGCGGGAGTGGAGACCCAGTACTTC. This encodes CSVGGLAGVETQYF.

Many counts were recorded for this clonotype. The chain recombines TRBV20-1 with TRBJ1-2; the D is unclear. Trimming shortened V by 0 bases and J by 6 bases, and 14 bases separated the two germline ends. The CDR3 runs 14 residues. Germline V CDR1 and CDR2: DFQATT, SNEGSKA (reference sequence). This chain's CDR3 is CSARDPSTRDGYTF. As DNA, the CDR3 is TGCAGTGCTAGAGACCCCTCAACTCGGGATGGCTACACCTTC.

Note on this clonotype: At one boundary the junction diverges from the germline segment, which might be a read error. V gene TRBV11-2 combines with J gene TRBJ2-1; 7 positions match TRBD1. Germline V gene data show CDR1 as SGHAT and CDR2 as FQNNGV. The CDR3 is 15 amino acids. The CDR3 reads CANSNDPRGDSEQFF. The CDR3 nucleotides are TGTGCCAACAGCAACGACCCGAGAGGGGACAGTGAGCAGTTCTTC.